Listed below are T cell receptor beta chains from one sample, sequenced in a study of T cells after yellow fever vaccination. TCRdb reprocessed the 5' RACE reads with MiXCR, giving one entry per CDR3 protein. The sample carries some 350,000 distinct CDR3 sequences, 6.2% recorded once. The sample here was PBMCs, taken 5 days after the yellow fever booster vaccination. The receptor set was obtained from a man aged 25-40 years who received the YFV17D yellow fever vaccine. CDR3s leave out the opening cysteine and the closing phenylalanine or tryptophan. Each record gives: V gene, CDR3 protein.

v_gene: TRBV4-3
CDR3aa: ASSQDPWGSHYEQY

v_gene: TRBV7-2
CDR3aa: ASSSDRLNEKLF

v_gene: TRBV28
CDR3aa: ASSSGMNYEQY

v_gene: TRBV20-1
CDR3aa: SASFSALSTDTQY

v_gene: TRBV7-8
CDR3aa: ASSLKDDPPDTQY

v_gene: TRBV7-2
CDR3aa: ASSLEYPKTQY

v_gene: TRBV7-6
CDR3aa: ASSTSAGGSSYEQY

v_gene: TRBV29-1
CDR3aa: SVYREGNEQF

v_gene: TRBV9
CDR3aa: ASSAHQQGSDGYT

v_gene: TRBV24-1
CDR3aa: ATIDQGGDTQY

v_gene: TRBV6-2/TRBV6-3
CDR3aa: ASSYSVSGGWETSSYNEQF

v_gene: TRBV7-2
CDR3aa: ASSLGQGAVEQF

v_gene: TRBV4-3
CDR3aa: ASSQETPIQGHYEQY

v_gene: TRBV10-3
CDR3aa: AISESGIAKNIQY

v_gene: TRBV9
CDR3aa: ASSPYELAGSNEQF

v_gene: TRBV20-1
CDR3aa: KGGSLIEAF

v_gene: TRBV5-1
CDR3aa: ASSLGHLFNYGYT

v_gene: TRBV6-1
CDR3aa: ASSLGQGIYEQY

v_gene: TRBV27
CDR3aa: ASSLSYTQGARTGELF

v_gene: TRBV12-3/TRBV12-4
CDR3aa: ASSWRGSGEQY

v_gene: TRBV5-4
CDR3aa: ASSSRDRGPDTQY

v_gene: TRBV7-2
CDR3aa: ASSLGGAEFYEQY